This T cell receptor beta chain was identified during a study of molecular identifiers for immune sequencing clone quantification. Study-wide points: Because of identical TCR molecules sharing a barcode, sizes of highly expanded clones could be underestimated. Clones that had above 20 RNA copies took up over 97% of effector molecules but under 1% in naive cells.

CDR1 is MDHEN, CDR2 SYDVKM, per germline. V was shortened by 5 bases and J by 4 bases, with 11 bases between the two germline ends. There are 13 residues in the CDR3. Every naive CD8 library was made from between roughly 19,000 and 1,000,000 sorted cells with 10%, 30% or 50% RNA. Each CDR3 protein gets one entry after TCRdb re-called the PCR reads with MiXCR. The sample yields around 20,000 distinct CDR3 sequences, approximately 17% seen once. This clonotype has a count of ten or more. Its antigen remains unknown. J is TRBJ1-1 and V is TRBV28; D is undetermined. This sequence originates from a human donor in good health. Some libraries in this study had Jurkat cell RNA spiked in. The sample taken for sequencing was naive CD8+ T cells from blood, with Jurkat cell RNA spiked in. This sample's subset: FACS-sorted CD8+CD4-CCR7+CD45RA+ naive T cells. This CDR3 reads CASSTWGPTEAFF. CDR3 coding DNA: TGTGCCAGCAGTACCTGGGGTCCCACTGAAGCTTTCTTT.